Listed below are T cell receptor beta chains from one sample, sequenced in a study of early stage breast cancer tumors. Profiling relied on immunoSEQ multiplex PCR, and the TCRdb table lists in-frame clones only, not all of them. The top ten hold more than 3% of the sample, which has fewer than 90,000 clones, roughly 84% seen once. Material for sequencing was blood. These receptor sequences come from a person between 55 and 70 years old with breast cancer. CDR3s include the opening cysteine and the closing phenylalanine or tryptophan. The D gene is left open where the match is weak. Rows may omit the clone size; those that give it use once, few, many or a size class.

clone_size: -
v_call: TRBV30
j_call: TRBJ1-5
d_call: -
cdr3_aa: CAWGTRSNQPQHF
cdr3_nt: TGTGCCTGGGGCACAAGGAGCAATCAGCCCCAGCATTTT

clone_size: -
v_call: TRBV5-1
j_call: TRBJ2-7
d_call: -
cdr3_aa: CASSLMSDPTYEQYF
cdr3_nt: TGCGCCAGCAGCTTGATGTCCGACCCAACCTACGAGCAGTACTTC

clone_size: -
v_call: TRBV28
j_call: TRBJ1-3
d_call: -
cdr3_aa: CASSSSTGSGNTIYF
cdr3_nt: TGTGCCAGCAGTTCCTCGACAGGCTCTGGAAACACCATATATTTT

clone_size: -
v_call: TRBV20-1
j_call: TRBJ1-2
d_call: -
cdr3_aa: CSARVPDGYTF
cdr3_nt: TGCAGTGCTAGAGTACCAGATGGCTACACCTTC

clone_size: -
v_call: TRBV5-8
j_call: TRBJ2-7
d_call: TRBD1
cdr3_aa: CASSRDRAYEQYF
cdr3_nt: TGTGCCAGCAGCAGGGACAGAGCCTACGAGCAGTACTTC

clone_size: -
v_call: TRBV7-8
j_call: TRBJ2-2
d_call: -
cdr3_aa: CASSPRQPPGELFF
cdr3_nt: TGTGCCAGCAGCCCCCGACAGCCGCCCGGGGAGCTGTTTTTT

clone_size: -
v_call: TRBV6-6
j_call: TRBJ2-3
d_call: -
cdr3_aa: CASSLGLSTQYF
cdr3_nt: TGTGCCAGCAGTCTCGGACTTTCTACGCAGTATTTT

clone_size: -
v_call: TRBV11-2
j_call: TRBJ2-3
d_call: -
cdr3_aa: CASSLDRGTQYF
cdr3_nt: TGTGCCAGCAGCTTAGATAGGGGTACGCAGTATTTT

clone_size: -
v_call: TRBV7-9
j_call: TRBJ2-2
d_call: -
cdr3_aa: CASSLGGVNTGELFF
cdr3_nt: TGTGCCAGCAGCTTAGGGGGAGTGAACACCGGGGAGCTGTTTTTT

clone_size: few
v_call: TRBV28
j_call: TRBJ2-7
d_call: -
cdr3_aa: CASSLWGSTSYEQYF
cdr3_nt: TGTGCCAGCAGTTTATGGGGGTCAACCTCCTACGAGCAGTACTTC

clone_size: -
v_call: TRBV7-9
j_call: TRBJ2-3
d_call: -
cdr3_aa: CASSLWPERSEDTQYF
cdr3_nt: TGTGCCAGCAGCTTATGGCCTGAGAGGTCCGAAGATACGCAGTATTTT

clone_size: -
v_call: TRBV6-5
j_call: TRBJ1-4
d_call: TRBD1
cdr3_aa: CASRRQGATNEKLFF
cdr3_nt: TGTGCCAGCAGACGACAGGGGGCAACTAATGAAAAACTGTTTTTT

clone_size: few
v_call: TRBV19
j_call: TRBJ2-1
d_call: -
cdr3_aa: CASSIDPYNEQFF
cdr3_nt: TGTGCCAGTAGTATCGACCCGTACAATGAGCAGTTCTTC

clone_size: -
v_call: TRBV5-4
j_call: TRBJ1-2
d_call: TRBD1
cdr3_aa: CASSSGQGAYGYTF
cdr3_nt: TGTGCCAGCAGCTCCGGACAGGGGGCCTATGGCTACACCTTC

clone_size: -
v_call: TRBV28
j_call: TRBJ1-1
d_call: -
cdr3_aa: CASSLSLGEAFF
cdr3_nt: TGTGCCAGCAGTTTATCTCTAGGTGAAGCTTTCTTT

clone_size: -
v_call: TRBV5-1
j_call: TRBJ1-6
d_call: -
cdr3_aa: CASSLEGSPPLHF
cdr3_nt: TGCGCCAGCAGCTTGGAGGGGAGCCCACCCCTCCACTTT

clone_size: -
v_call: TRBV10-2
j_call: TRBJ2-5
d_call: TRBD2
cdr3_aa: CASSRTSGLKETQYF
cdr3_nt: TGCGCCAGCAGTCGGACTAGCGGGCTCAAAGAGACCCAGTACTTC

clone_size: -
v_call: TRBV5-6
j_call: TRBJ1-3
d_call: -
cdr3_aa: CASSLAGRATIYF
cdr3_nt: TGTGCCAGCAGCTTGGCAGGTCGCGCCACCATATATTTT

clone_size: few
v_call: TRBV5-4
j_call: TRBJ1-2
d_call: TRBD1
cdr3_aa: CASSSGQGKGNGYTF
cdr3_nt: TGTGCCAGCAGCTCCGGACAGGGGAAAGGGAATGGCTACACCTTC

clone_size: -
v_call: TRBV4-1
j_call: TRBJ2-7
d_call: -
cdr3_aa: CASSQAAGNSHEQYF
cdr3_nt: TGCGCCAGCAGCCAAGCGGCGGGAAACTCCCACGAGCAGTACTTC

clone_size: -
v_call: TRBV7-9
j_call: TRBJ2-3
d_call: -
cdr3_aa: CASSSTGHGQDTQYF
cdr3_nt: TGTGCCAGCAGCTCAACTGGACATGGCCAGGATACGCAGTATTTT

clone_size: -
v_call: TRBV11-2
j_call: TRBJ1-5
d_call: TRBD1
cdr3_aa: CASSLGRGDQPQHF
cdr3_nt: TGTGCCAGCAGCTTAGGCAGGGGGGATCAGCCCCAGCATTTT

clone_size: -
v_call: TRBV28
j_call: TRBJ2-1
d_call: -
cdr3_aa: CASSVDSEVGNEQFF
cdr3_nt: TGTGCCAGCAGTGTCGACAGCGAGGTCGGCAATGAGCAGTTCTTC

clone_size: -
v_call: TRBV7-9
j_call: TRBJ2-4
d_call: -
cdr3_aa: CASSLVRGEGENIQYF
cdr3_nt: TGTGCCAGCAGCTTAGTCCGTGGGGAAGGAGAAAACATTCAGTACTTC

clone_size: medium-sized
v_call: TRBV18
j_call: TRBJ1-6
d_call: TRBD1
cdr3_aa: CASSPSGQGISPLHF
cdr3_nt: TGTGCCAGCTCACCATCGGGACAGGGGATTTCACCCCTCCACTTT

clone_size: -
v_call: TRBV4-2
j_call: TRBJ2-7
d_call: -
cdr3_aa: CASSPGRGPGYEQYF
cdr3_nt: TGTGCCAGCAGCCCGGGCAGGGGACCGGGCTACGAGCAGTACTTC

clone_size: -
v_call: TRBV28
j_call: TRBJ1-2
d_call: TRBD1
cdr3_aa: CASSFGTGGHGYTF
cdr3_nt: TGTGCCAGCAGCTTTGGGACAGGGGGTCATGGCTACACCTTC

clone_size: -
v_call: TRBV4-2
j_call: TRBJ1-4
d_call: TRBD1
cdr3_aa: CASSGGVEKLFF
cdr3_nt: TGTGCCAGCTCAGGGGGAGTTGAAAAACTGTTTTTT

clone_size: -
v_call: TRBV7-2
j_call: TRBJ2-3
d_call: -
cdr3_aa: CASGNSGTDTQYF
cdr3_nt: TGTGCCAGCGGAAACTCCGGCACAGATACGCAGTATTTT

clone_size: -
v_call: TRBV28
j_call: TRBJ1-2
d_call: -
cdr3_aa: CASSFRSTVYGYTF
cdr3_nt: TGTGCCAGCAGTTTTAGATCGACCGTCTATGGCTACACCTTC

clone_size: -
v_call: TRBV21-1
j_call: TRBJ2-2
d_call: -
cdr3_aa: CASTLQGSTGELFF
cdr3_nt: TGTGCCAGCACCCTACAGGGGAGCACCGGGGAGCTGTTTTTT

clone_size: -
v_call: TRBV30
j_call: TRBJ1-1
d_call: -
cdr3_aa: CAWSVGFAEAFF
cdr3_nt: TGTGCCTGGAGTGTAGGGTTCGCTGAAGCTTTCTTT

clone_size: -
v_call: TRBV29-1
j_call: TRBJ2-1
d_call: TRBD2
cdr3_aa: CSVELRELNEQFF
cdr3_nt: TGCAGCGTTGAATTGCGGGAGCTCAATGAGCAGTTCTTC

clone_size: once
v_call: TRBV7-9
j_call: TRBJ2-7
d_call: -
cdr3_aa: CASSPGYEQYF
cdr3_nt: TGTGCCAGCAGCCCGGGCTACGAGCAGTACTTC

clone_size: -
v_call: TRBV7-2
j_call: TRBJ2-7
d_call: -
cdr3_aa: CASSFTGAHSYEQYF
cdr3_nt: TGTGCCAGCAGCTTCACGGGAGCCCACTCCTACGAGCAGTACTTC

clone_size: -
v_call: TRBV28
j_call: TRBJ1-2
d_call: TRBD1
cdr3_aa: CASSRRTGVYGYTF
cdr3_nt: TGTGCCAGCAGTAGGAGGACAGGGGTCTATGGCTACACCTTC

clone_size: -
v_call: TRBV7-9
j_call: TRBJ1-1
d_call: -
cdr3_aa: CASSPSLGGEAFF
cdr3_nt: TGTGCCAGCAGCCCCAGTTTGGGCGGTGAAGCTTTCTTT

clone_size: -
v_call: TRBV28
j_call: TRBJ2-7
d_call: -
cdr3_aa: CASSLTKPYEQYF
cdr3_nt: TGTGCCAGCAGTTTAACAAAGCCCTACGAGCAGTACTTC

clone_size: -
v_call: TRBV6-4
j_call: TRBJ1-2
d_call: -
cdr3_aa: CASSDSAGLGGYTF
cdr3_nt: TGTGCCAGCAGTGACTCGGCAGGGCTCGGTGGCTACACCTTC

clone_size: -
v_call: TRBV18
j_call: TRBJ1-5
d_call: -
cdr3_aa: CASSETFSNQPQHF
cdr3_nt: TGTGCCAGCTCAGAAACTTTTAGCAATCAGCCCCAGCATTTT

clone_size: -
v_call: TRBV10-3
j_call: TRBJ1-2
d_call: TRBD1
cdr3_aa: CAISESPDRGSGYTF
cdr3_nt: TGTGCCATCAGTGAGTCCCCGGACAGGGGCTCCGGCTACACCTTC

clone_size: -
v_call: TRBV28
j_call: TRBJ2-7
d_call: -
cdr3_aa: CASSFRGASYEQYF
cdr3_nt: TGTGCCAGCAGTTTCAGGGGGGCCTCCTACGAGCAGTACTTC

clone_size: -
v_call: TRBV19
j_call: TRBJ2-6
d_call: -
cdr3_aa: CASGASGANVLTF
cdr3_nt: TGTGCCAGTGGGGCCTCGGGGGCCAACGTCCTGACTTTC

clone_size: few
v_call: TRBV7-9
j_call: TRBJ1-2
d_call: -
cdr3_aa: CASSRDMRYGYTF
cdr3_nt: TGTGCCAGCAGCCGGGACATGAGATATGGCTACACCTTC

clone_size: -
v_call: TRBV4-2
j_call: TRBJ2-4
d_call: TRBD2
cdr3_aa: CASSQDQERGGWDIQYF
cdr3_nt: TGTGCCAGCAGCCAAGATCAGGAGCGGGGCGGGTGGGACATTCAGTACTTC

clone_size: few
v_call: TRBV4-3
j_call: TRBJ1-2
d_call: TRBD1
cdr3_aa: CASSHGQGTSYGYTF
cdr3_nt: TGCGCCAGCAGCCACGGACAGGGGACCTCATATGGCTACACCTTC

clone_size: -
v_call: TRBV5-4
j_call: TRBJ1-1
d_call: -
cdr3_aa: CASSSRGGLNTEAFF
cdr3_nt: TGTGCCAGCAGCTCCCGGGGGGGTCTGAACACTGAAGCTTTCTTT

clone_size: once
v_call: TRBV14
j_call: TRBJ2-1
d_call: -
cdr3_aa: CASSEKAVSYNEQFF
cdr3_nt: TGTGCCAGCAGCGAAAAAGCGGTTTCCTACAATGAGCAGTTCTTC

clone_size: -
v_call: TRBV7-9
j_call: TRBJ2-1
d_call: -
cdr3_aa: CASSLLGQGIYNEQFF
cdr3_nt: TGTGCCAGCAGCTTATTAGGGCAGGGAATCTACAATGAGCAGTTCTTC